This T cell receptor beta chain was retrieved from a study of PD-L1 blockade in urothelial cancer. Study-wide background: Blood samples had a median of approximately 150,000 T cells.

The repertoire was sequenced with immunoSEQ multiplex PCR; TCRdb's copy has only in-frame clones and lacks some. The sample has about 82,000 clones; about 85% are singletons. The receptor was derived from a woman aged 70-85 years with urothelial cancer. The sample here was PBMCs, taken around atezolizumab (anti-PD-L1) treatment.

This chain's CDR3 is CASTLIVDGYGYTF. CDR3 nucleotide sequence: TGTGCCAGCACCCTAATTGTCGATGGCTATGGCTACACCTTC. The V and J genes are TRBV6-6 and TRBJ1-2; D unresolved. The CDR3 runs to 14 residues. With 7 bases removed from V and 4 bases from J, the gap between germline ends came to 16 bases. CDR1 is MNHNY, CDR2 SVGAGI, per germline (reference sequence).